The clone carrying this T cell receptor beta chain appeared once. The data derive from a study of blood T cell repertoires in COVID-19. Looking at the study overall: COVID-19 samples collected from the United States, Italy and Spain covered acute and convalescent phases. T cells, B-cell-depleted T cells, or PBMCs provided the cDNA or gDNA that served as material.

Original processing notes: Amplification from reference gene primers served as the basis for estimated nucleated cell counts. Assay used: immunoSEQ multiplex PCR; TCRdb lists only in-frame clones, some missing. From that table come the V and J calls and clone size; the DNA was used to work out D and trimming. This sample yields 300,000 or so clones, of which approximately 90% are seen a single time; approximately 6.6% belongs to the top ten. The CDR3 is 18 residues long. V shed 6 bases and J 2 bases; nucleotides not matched to a gene: 13. Per germline, CDR1 MNHEY and CDR2 SMNVEV (reference sequence).

Sequences were obtained from peripheral blood. This TCR came from a woman in her 30s who had recovered from COVID-19. The V call is TRBV27, the J call TRBJ1-2, with 12 positions matching TRBD1. The CDR3 DNA reads as TGTGCCAGCAGACACTCCCGGGACAGGGGGCGATCAAACTATGGCTACACCTTC. Its translation: CASRHSRDRGRSNYGYTF.